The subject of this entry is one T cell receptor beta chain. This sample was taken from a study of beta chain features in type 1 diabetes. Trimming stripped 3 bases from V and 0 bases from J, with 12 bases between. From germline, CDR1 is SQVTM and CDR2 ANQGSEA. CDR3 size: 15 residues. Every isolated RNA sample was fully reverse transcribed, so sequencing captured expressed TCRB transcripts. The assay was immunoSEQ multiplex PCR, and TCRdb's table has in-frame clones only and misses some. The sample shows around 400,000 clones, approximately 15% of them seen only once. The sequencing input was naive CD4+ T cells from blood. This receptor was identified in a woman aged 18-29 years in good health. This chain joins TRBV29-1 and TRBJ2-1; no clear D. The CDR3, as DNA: TGCAGCGTTGATAAAAGAAGGAGCTCCTACAATGAGCAGTTCTTC. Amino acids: CSVDKRRSSYNEQFF.